This record looks at one T cell receptor beta chain sequence and its context. The CDR3 runs to 15 residues. J was trimmed by 5 bases and V by 3 bases; bases with no gene match: 5. Per the germline V gene, CDR1 is SGDLS and CDR2 is YYNGEE. Produced via immunoSEQ multiplex PCR; TCRdb's table is partial and in-frame only. The repertoire holds approximately 130,000 clones, 85% to 90% seen once, with about 1.9% in the top ten. This specimen comes from a study of cytomegalovirus exposure and HLA in healthy donors. The receptor was isolated from a young woman in good health and CMV-seronegative. The chain couples TRBV9 to TRBJ2-1; 10 bases match TRBD1. Input material: PBMCs. The CDR3 reads CASSGGDRGHNEQFF. The CDR3 coding sequence is TGTGCCAGCAGCGGCGGGGACAGGGGCCACAATGAGCAGTTCTTC.